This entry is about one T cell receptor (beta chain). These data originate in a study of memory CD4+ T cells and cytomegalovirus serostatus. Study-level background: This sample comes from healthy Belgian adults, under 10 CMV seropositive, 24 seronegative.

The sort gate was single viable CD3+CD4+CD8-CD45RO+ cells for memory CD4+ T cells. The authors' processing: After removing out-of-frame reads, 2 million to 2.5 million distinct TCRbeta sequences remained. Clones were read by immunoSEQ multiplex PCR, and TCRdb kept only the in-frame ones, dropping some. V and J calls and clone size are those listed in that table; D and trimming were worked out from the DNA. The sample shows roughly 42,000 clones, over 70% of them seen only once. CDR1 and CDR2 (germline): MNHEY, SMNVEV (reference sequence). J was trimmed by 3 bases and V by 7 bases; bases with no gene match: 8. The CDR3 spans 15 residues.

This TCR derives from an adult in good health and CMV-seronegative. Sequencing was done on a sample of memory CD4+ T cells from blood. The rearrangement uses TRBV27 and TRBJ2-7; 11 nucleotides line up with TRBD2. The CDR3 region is CASKSPLAGVYEQYF. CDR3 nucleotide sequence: TGTGCCAGCAAATCCCCACTAGCGGGGGTCTACGAGCAGTACTTC.